These 5 T cell receptor beta chains were sequenced from one sample in a study of blood T cell repertoires in COVID-19. Using immunoSEQ multiplex PCR, the repertoire was profiled, and TCRdb retains in-frame clones only, with some absent. Of under 95,000 clones in the sample, 75% to 90% were seen once. Sequenced input: peripheral blood. These TCRs come from a woman over 75 with acute or convalescent COVID-19.

V usage is TRBV5-1 and J usage is TRBJ2-5, with D possibly being TRBD2 (6 bases). The V end lost 8 bases, the J end lost 5 bases, and 22 bases lay between the germline ends. This CDR3 has 15 residues. Germline V gives CDR1 SGHRS, CDR2 YFSETQ. The CDR3 spells CASSGGDTLRETQYF. In nucleotides, the CDR3 is TGCGCCAGTAGCGGAGGCGATACCTTGAGGGAGACCCAGTACTTC.

The rearrangement links TRBV28 to TRBJ1-2; D is perhaps TRBD1 (6 bases). The CDR3 is 16 residues long. Deletions cut 10 bases from V and 5 bases from J, with 26 bases between. Germline assignment: CDR1 MDHEN and CDR2 SYDVKM. The CDR3 nucleotides read TGTGCCACCAGAGGGGGGGGACTTCTCCAATCATATGGCTACACCTTC. This encodes CATRGGGLLQSYGYTF.

V usage is TRBV18 and J usage is TRBJ1-1; D may be TRBD1 (5 bases). The CDR3 sequence is 13 residues long. The germline V gene has CDR1 KGHSH and CDR2 LQKENI. V was clipped by 6 bases and J by 1 base, with 9 bases between them. Written as DNA, the CDR3 is TGTGCCAGCTCGACAGCACAGAACACTGAAGCTTTCTTT. It codes for CASSTAQNTEAFF.

J is TRBJ2-2 and V is TRBV6-5; D is undetermined. Trimming left V 4 bases short and J 6 bases short, with 6 bases between. The CDR3 consists of 12 residues. Per germline, CDR1 MNHEY and CDR2 SVGAGI. This CDR3 is CASSFLAGELFF. CDR3 sequence (DNA): TGTGCCAGCAGTTTCCTCGCCGGGGAGCTGTTTTTT.

The chain couples TRBV6-5 to TRBJ1-5, with TRBD1 matching over 7 bases. V was clipped by 8 bases and J by 5 bases; unmatched bases: 9. Germline values: CDR1 MNHEY, CDR2 SVGAGI. The CDR3 totals 14 residues. CDR3 DNA sequence: TGTGCCAGCGCCAGGACAGGAATTGATCAGCCCCAGCATTTT. This translates into CASARTGIDQPQHF.